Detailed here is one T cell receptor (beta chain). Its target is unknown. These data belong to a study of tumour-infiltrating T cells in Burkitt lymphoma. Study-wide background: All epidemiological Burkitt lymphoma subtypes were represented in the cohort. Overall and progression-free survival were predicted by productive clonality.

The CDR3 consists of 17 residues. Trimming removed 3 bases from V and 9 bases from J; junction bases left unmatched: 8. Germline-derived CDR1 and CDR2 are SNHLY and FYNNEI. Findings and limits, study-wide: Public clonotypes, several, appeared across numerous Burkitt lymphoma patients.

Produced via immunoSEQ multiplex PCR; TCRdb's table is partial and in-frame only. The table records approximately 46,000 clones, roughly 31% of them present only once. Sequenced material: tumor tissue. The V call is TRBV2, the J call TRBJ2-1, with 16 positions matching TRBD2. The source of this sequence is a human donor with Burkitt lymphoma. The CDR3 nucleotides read TGTGCCAGCAGTGATGCGGGACTAGCGGGGGGGCCAAGTGAGCAGTTCTTC. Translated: CASSDAGLAGGPSEQFF. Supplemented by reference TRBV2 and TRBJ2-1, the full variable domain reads EPEVTQTPSHQVTQMGQEVILRCVPISNHLYFYWYRQILGQKVEFLVSFYNNEISEKSEIFDDQFSVERPDGSNFTLKIRSTKLEDSAMYFCASSDAGLAGGPSEQFFGPGTRLTVL.